Included here is one T cell receptor beta chain sequence, with context. The record originates from a study of blood T cell repertoires in COVID-19. Data came from immunoSEQ multiplex PCR; TCRdb stores just in-frame clones and leaves some out. The sample has 120,000 or so clones, just under 85% seen once. This clonotype was sampled from a woman aged 45 to 65 with acute or convalescent COVID-19. Sample: peripheral blood.

CDR3 sequence (DNA): TGTGCCAGCAGCCCTCAGGTGACGAACAATTCACCCCTCCACTTT. Protein sequence: CASSPQVTNNSPLHF. V is TRBV9 and J is TRBJ1-6, with D unresolved. Germline values: CDR1 SGDLS, CDR2 YYNGEE. The CDR3 is 15 amino acids. V lost 4 bases to trimming and J lost 7 bases, with 15 bases between them.